The entry below gives a single T cell receptor (beta chain) sequence along with its context. Assay version v3.0 of immunoSEQ was used, and it was run at survey level. Here immunoSEQ multiplex PCR was the method, and the copy in TCRdb shows in-frame clones only, minus some. The profile shows over 15,000 clones, approximately 80% of them singletons. The data stem from a study of long-term antiretroviral therapy in people with HIV. The clonotype originates from a woman between 50 and 59 years old with HIV. This specimen was unsorted PBMCs, taken roughly 2.5 years before starting antiretroviral therapy.

Written as DNA, the CDR3 is TGTGCCAGCAGCCCAGGCGGTGGATCTTATGGCTACACCTTC. Its protein is CASSPGGGSYGYTF. The genes are TRBV7-3 and TRBJ1-2; D not certain. Germline V lookup: CDR1 SGHTA, CDR2 FQGTGA. The CDR3 contains 14 residues. Trimming left V 5 bases short and J 5 bases short, with 15 bases between.